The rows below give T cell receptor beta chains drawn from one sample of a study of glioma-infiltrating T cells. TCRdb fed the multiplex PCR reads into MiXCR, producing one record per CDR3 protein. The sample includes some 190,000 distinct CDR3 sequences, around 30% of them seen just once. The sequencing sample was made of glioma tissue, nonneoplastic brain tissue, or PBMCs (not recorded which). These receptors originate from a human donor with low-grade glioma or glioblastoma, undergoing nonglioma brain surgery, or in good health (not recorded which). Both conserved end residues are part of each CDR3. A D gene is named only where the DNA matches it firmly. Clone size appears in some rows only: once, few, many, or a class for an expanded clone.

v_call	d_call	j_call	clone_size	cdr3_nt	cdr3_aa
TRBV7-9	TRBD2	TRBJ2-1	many	TGTGCCAGCAGCTCTCCACTTAGCGGGGCCACCTACAATGAGCAGTTCTTC	CASSSPLSGATYNEQFF
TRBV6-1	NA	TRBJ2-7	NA	TGTGCCAGCATCGGAGGGAATCGCTACGAGCAGTACTTC	CASIGGNRYEQYF
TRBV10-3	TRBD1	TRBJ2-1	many	TGTGCCATCAGGAAGGACAGGGCCACCTACAATGAGCAGTTCTTC	CAIRKDRATYNEQFF
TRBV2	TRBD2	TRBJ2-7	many	TGTGCCACCAAAAGCGCGGGAGTGAGCGAGCAGTACTTC	CATKSAGVSEQYF
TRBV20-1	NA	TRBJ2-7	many	TGCAGTGCTAACGGAGGAGGGAACGAGCAGTACTTC	CSANGGGNEQYF
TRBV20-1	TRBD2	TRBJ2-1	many	TGCAGTGCTATGATGGGACTAGCGGGAGGGGGGGAGTTCTTC	CSAMMGLAGGGEFF
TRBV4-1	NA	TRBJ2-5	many	TGCGCCAGCAGCCAAGTTATAGACGTACAAGAGACCCAGTACTTC	CASSQVIDVQETQYF
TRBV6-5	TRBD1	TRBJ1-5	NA	TGTGCCAGCAGAAAGGGACAGGGAGATCAGCCCCAGCATTTT	CASRKGQGDQPQHF
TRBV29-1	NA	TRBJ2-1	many	TGCAGCGTTCAGCCAGGGGGGAATGAGCAGTTCTTC	CSVQPGGNEQFF
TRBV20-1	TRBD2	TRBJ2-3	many	TGCAGTGCTACCTCCGGACTAGCGGGAGTTACGCAGTATTTT	CSATSGLAGVTQYF
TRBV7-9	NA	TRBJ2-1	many	TGTGCCAGCAGCTCTTTAAAGTCAAGTCGGGAGCAGTTCTTC	CASSSLKSSREQFF
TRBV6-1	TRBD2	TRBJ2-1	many	TGTGCCAGCAGTGCCCGTCTAGCGGGAGGACACAATGAGCAGTTCTTC	CASSARLAGGHNEQFF
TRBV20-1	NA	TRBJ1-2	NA	TGCAGTGCCGAATCGGGGGCGGGGCGCTATGGCGACCCCTTC	CSAESGAGRYGDPF
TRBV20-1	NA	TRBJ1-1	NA	TGCCTCGCTAGGCCGGGAGCGTGGACTGAAGCTTTCTTT	CLARPGAWTEAFF
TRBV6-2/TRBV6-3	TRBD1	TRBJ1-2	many	TGTGCCAGCAGTTACTCGGAGGGGGCGGATGGCTACACCTTC	CASSYSEGADGYTF
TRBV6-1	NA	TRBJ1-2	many	TGTGCCAGCAGCGACATTCCGGGCTTATATGGCTACACCTTC	CASSDIPGLYGYTF
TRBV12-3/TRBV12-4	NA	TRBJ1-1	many	TGTGCCAGCAGGTGGGTGGGGACTGAAGCTTTCTTT	CASRWVGTEAFF
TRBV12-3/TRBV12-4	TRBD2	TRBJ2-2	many	TGTGCCAGCAGTCCGAGGGGACTAGCGGGAACTTCAGGGGAGCTGTTTTTT	CASSPRGLAGTSGELFF
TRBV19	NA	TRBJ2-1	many	TGTGCCAGTAGACAAAGTGGAGGGAATGAGCAGTTCTTC	CASRQSGGNEQFF
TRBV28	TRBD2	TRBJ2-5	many	TGTGCCAGCAGTTCAAGGGGTGGCAGGGAGGGTCCGAGGACCCAGTACTTC	CASSSRGGREGPRTQYF
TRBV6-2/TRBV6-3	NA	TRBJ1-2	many	TGTGCCAGCAGTTACTACGGATATGGCTACACCTTC	CASSYYGYGYTF
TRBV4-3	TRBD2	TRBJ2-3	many	TGCGCCAGCAGCCAAGATCGGGGGGGGGCCAATACGCAGTATTTT	CASSQDRGGANTQYF
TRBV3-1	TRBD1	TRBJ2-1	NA	TGTGCCAGCAGCCAAGCATCGGGACAGAGCTACAATGAGCAGTTCTTC	CASSQASGQSYNEQFF
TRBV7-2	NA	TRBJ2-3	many	TGTGCCAGCAGCCCCTACTCGACAAGCACAGATACGCAGTATTTT	CASSPYSTSTDTQYF
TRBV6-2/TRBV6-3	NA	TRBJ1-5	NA	TGTGCCAGCAGTGGGGGACCCGGGAATAGCAATCAGCCCCAGCATTTT	CASSGGPGNSNQPQHF
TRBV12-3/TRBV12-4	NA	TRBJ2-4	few	TGTGCCAGCATCCCGAGGGTTACCAAAAACATTCAGTACTTC	CASIPRVTKNIQYF
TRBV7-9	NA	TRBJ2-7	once	TGTGACAGCAGCCCGACCGGGCCTTCCTACGAGCAGTACTTC	CDSSPTGPSYEQYF
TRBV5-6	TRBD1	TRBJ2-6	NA	TGTGCCAGCAGCCTACGACAGGGGGGACAGAGCTCTGGGGCCAACGTCCTGACTTTC	CASSLRQGGQSSGANVLTF
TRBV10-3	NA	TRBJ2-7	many	TGTGCCATCAGTGCCGACTTGGGCTCCTACGAGCAGTACTTC	CAISADLGSYEQYF
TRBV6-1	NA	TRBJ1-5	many	TGTGCCAGCAGTGAACAGGGGACGGGGAATAATCAGCCCCAGCATTTT	CASSEQGTGNNQPQHF